These 5 T cell receptor beta chains came from one sample sequenced in a study of monozygotic twins with inflammatory bowel disease. TCRdb reanalyzed the 5' RACE reads, giving one entry per CDR3 protein sequence and no DNA. In total, the table holds more than 300,000 distinct CDR3 sequences. The sequencing input was blood. These receptors came from a human donor with ulcerative colitis or Crohn's disease, or a healthy co-twin of an affected twin (not recorded which).

V and J are TRBV7-8 and TRBJ2-4; the D call of TRBD1 rests on TCRdb alone, since no DNA is present to check it. Germline-derived CDR1 and CDR2 are SGHVS and FQNEAQ. CDR3 length: 15 residues. This CDR3 reads CASSPLVAGVNIQYF.

The chain recombines TRBV15 with TRBJ2-3; the D call from TCRdb, TRBD1, cannot be confirmed without DNA. CDR1 is LNHNV and CDR2 is YYDKDF in the germline V gene (reference sequence). This CDR3 has 14 amino acids. CDR3 in amino acids: CATSRSAGADTQYF. The variable domain in full, completed from reference TRBV15 and TRBJ2-3, reads DAMVIQNPRYQVTQFGKPVTLSCSQTLNHNVMYWYQQKSSQAPKLLFHYYDKDFNNEADTPDNFQSRRPNTSFCFLDIRSPGLGDTAMYLCATSRSAGADTQYFGPGTRLTVL.

V is TRBV5-1 and J is TRBJ1-4. The CDR3 has 13 amino acids. CDR1 is SGHRS and CDR2 is YFSETQ in the germline V gene. The CDR3 sequence: CASSFGEPEKLFF. Variable domain in full (rest from reference TRBV5-1 and TRBJ1-4): KAGVTQTPRYLIKTRGQQVTLSCSPISGHRSVSWYQQTPGQGLQFLFEYFSETQRNKGNFPGRFSGRQFSNSRSEMNVSTLELGDSALYLCASSFGEPEKLFFGSGTQLSVL.

The chain is built from TRBV7-3 and TRBJ2-7; there is no DNA to check the TCRdb D call of TRBD1. CDR3 length equals 15 residues. Germline V gene sequence: CDR1 SGHTA, CDR2 FQGTGA. The CDR3 sequence is CASSRDRGSIYEQYF. The whole variable domain, remainder taken from reference TRBV7-3 and TRBJ2-7, is GAGVSQTPSNKVTEKGKYVELRCDPISGHTALYWYRQSLGQGPEFLIYFQGTGAADDSGLPNDRFFAVRPEGSVSTLKIQRTERGDSAVYLCASSRDRGSIYEQYFGPGTRLTVT.

The chain couples TRBV18 to TRBJ2-7; the TRBD2 assignment by TCRdb is unverifiable without DNA. The CDR3 sequence is 14 residues long. Germline loops: CDR1 KGHSH, CDR2 LQKENI. The CDR3 region is CASSPTSGRWEQYF.